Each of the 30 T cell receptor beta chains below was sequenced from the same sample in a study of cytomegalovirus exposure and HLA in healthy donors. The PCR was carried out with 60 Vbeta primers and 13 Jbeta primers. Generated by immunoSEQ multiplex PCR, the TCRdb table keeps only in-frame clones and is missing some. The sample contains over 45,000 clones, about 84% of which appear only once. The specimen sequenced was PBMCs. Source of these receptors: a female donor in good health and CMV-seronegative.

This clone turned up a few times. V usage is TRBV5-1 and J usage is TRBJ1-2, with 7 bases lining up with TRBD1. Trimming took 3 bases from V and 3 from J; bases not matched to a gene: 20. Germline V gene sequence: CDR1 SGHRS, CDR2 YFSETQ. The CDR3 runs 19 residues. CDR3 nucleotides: TGCGCCAGCAGCTGGAAAACACTTTTCTCCGGGACAGCGCACTATGGCTACACCTTC. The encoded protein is CASSWKTLFSGTAHYGYTF.

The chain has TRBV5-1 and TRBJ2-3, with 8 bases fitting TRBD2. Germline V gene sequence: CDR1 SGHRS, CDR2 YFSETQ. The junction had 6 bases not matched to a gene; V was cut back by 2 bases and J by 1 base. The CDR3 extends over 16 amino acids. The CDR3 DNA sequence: TGCGCCAGCAGCTTACCCGGGGGGGCGGGCACAGATACGCAGTATTTT. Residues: CASSLPGGAGTDTQYF.

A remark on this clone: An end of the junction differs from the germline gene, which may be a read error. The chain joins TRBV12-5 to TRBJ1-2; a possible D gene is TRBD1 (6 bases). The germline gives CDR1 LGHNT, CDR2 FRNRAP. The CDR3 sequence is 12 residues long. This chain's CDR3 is CASALDRSPLKF. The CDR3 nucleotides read TGTGCTAGTGCCCTCGACAGGTCCCCTCTTAAATTC.

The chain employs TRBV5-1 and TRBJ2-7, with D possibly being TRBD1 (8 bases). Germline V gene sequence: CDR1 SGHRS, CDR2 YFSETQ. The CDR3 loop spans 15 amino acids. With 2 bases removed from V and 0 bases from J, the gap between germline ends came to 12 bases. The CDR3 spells CASSFTGGDSYEQYF. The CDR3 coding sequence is TGCGCCAGCAGCTTCACAGGGGGGGACTCCTACGAGCAGTACTTC.

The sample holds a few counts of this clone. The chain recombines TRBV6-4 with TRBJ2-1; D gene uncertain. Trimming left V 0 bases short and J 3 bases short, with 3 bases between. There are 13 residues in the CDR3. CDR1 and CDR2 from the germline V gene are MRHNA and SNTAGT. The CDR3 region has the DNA TGTGCCAGCAGTGACTCTAGCTACAATGAGCAGTTCTTC. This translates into CASSDSSYNEQFF.

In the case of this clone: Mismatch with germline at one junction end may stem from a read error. The CDR3 here is CSSSLGAGSSGANVLTF. CDR3 nucleotides: TGTTCCAGCAGCTTAGGGGCGGGAAGCTCTGGGGCCAACGTCCTGACTTTC. This chain joins TRBV7-9 and TRBJ2-6, with a possible D match to TRBD2 (6 bases). In germline, CDR1 is SEHNR, CDR2 FQNEAQ (reference sequence). The CDR3 extends over 17 amino acids.

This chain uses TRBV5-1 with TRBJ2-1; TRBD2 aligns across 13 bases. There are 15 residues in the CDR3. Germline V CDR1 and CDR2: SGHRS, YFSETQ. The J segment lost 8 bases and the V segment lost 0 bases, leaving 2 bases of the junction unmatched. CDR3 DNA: TGCGCCAGCAGCTTGGTACTAGCGGGGGGGGATGAGCAGTTCTTC. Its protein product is CASSLVLAGGDEQFF.

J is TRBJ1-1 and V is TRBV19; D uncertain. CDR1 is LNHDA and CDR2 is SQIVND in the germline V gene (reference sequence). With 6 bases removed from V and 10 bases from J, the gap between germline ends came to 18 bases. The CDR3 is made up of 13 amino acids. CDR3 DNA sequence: TGTGCCAGTAGCGATCGAGAAAGGGAGGCAGCTTTCTTT. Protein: CASSDREREAAFF.

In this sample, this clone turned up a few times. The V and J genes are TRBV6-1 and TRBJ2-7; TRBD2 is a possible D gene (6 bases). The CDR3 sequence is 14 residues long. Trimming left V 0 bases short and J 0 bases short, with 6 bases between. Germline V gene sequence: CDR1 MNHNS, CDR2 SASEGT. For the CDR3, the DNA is TGTGCCAGCAGTGAAGCGGGGGGCTCCTACGAGCAGTACTTC. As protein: CASSEAGGSYEQYF.

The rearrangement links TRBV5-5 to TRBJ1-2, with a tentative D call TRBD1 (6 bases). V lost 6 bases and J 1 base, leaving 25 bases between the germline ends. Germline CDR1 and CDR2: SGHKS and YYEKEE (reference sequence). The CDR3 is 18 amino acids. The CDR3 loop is CASIAGAFGTAVNYGYTF. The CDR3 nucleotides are TGTGCCAGCATCGCGGGGGCATTCGGGACCGCGGTTAACTATGGCTACACCTTC.

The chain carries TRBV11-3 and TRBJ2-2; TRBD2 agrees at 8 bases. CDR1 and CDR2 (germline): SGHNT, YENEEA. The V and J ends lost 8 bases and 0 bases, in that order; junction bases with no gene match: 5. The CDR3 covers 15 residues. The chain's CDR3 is CASSKLAANTGELFF. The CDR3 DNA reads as TGTGCCAGCTCTAAACTAGCGGCGAACACCGGGGAGCTGTTTTTT.

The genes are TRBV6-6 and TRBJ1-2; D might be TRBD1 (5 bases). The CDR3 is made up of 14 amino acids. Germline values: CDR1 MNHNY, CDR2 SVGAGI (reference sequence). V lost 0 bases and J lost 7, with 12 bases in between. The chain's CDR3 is CASSYSSGQPGYTF. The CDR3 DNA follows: TGTGCCAGCAGTTACTCATCTGGACAACCTGGCTACACCTTC.

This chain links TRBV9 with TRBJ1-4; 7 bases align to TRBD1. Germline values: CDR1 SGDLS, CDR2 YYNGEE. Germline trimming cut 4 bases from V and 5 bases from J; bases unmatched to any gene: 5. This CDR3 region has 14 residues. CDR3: CASSSRGLNEKLFF. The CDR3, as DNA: TGTGCCAGCAGCAGCAGGGGGTTGAATGAAAAACTGTTTTTT.

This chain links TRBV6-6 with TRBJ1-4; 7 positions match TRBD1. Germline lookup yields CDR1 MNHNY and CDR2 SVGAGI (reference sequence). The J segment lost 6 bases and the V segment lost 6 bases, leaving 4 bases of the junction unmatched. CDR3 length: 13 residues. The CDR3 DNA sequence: TGTGCCAGCAGAGGACAGGCCCATGAAAAACTGTTTTTT. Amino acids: CASRGQAHEKLFF.

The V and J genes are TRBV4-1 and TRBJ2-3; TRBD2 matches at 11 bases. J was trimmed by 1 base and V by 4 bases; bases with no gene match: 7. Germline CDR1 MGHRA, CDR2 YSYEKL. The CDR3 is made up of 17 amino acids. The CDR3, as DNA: TGCGCCAGCAGCCCGGGACTAGCGGTGAGGGGCACAGATACGCAGTATTTT. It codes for CASSPGLAVRGTDTQYF.

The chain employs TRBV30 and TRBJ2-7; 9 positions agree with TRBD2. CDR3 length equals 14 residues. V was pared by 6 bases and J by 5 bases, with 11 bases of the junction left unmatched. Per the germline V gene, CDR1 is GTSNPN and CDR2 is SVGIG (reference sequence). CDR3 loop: CACSPGLAGDEQYF. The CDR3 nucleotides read TGTGCCTGCTCCCCCGGGTTAGCGGGGGACGAGCAGTACTTC.

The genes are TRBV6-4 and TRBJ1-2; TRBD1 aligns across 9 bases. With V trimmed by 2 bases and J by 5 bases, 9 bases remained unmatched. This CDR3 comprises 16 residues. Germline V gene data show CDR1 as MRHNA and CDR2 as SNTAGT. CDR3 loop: CASSDRPWGQGYGYTF. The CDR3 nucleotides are TGTGCCAGCAGTGACCGTCCGTGGGGACAGGGTTATGGCTACACCTTC.

CDR3 nucleotides: TGTGCCAGCAGTTTAGGAGGAAGGACTGAAGCTTTCTTT. Its translation: CASSLGGRTEAFF. The chain couples TRBV27 to TRBJ1-1, with D hard to call. The CDR3 has 13 amino acids. CDR1 is MNHEY, CDR2 SMNVEV, per germline (reference sequence). V was pared by 2 bases and J by 5 bases, with 9 bases between.

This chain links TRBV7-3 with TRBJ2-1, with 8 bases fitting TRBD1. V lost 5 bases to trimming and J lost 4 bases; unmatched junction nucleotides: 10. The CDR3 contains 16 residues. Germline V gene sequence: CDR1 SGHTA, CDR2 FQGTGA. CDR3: CASSPYARGPYNEQFF. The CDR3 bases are TGTGCCAGCAGCCCATATGCCAGGGGGCCTTACAATGAGCAGTTCTTC.

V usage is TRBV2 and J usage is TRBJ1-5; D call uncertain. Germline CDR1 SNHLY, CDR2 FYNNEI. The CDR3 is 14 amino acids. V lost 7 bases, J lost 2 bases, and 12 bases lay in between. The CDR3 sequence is CASMGQWGNQPQHF. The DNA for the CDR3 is TGTGCCAGCATGGGCCAATGGGGCAATCAGCCCCAGCATTTT.

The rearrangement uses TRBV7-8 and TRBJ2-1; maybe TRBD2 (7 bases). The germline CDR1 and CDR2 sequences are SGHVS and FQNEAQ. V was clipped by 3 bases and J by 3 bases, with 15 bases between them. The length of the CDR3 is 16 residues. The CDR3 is CASSLGRRGLYNEQFF. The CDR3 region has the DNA TGTGCCAGCAGCTTGGGACGGCGGGGGCTCTACAATGAGCAGTTCTTC.

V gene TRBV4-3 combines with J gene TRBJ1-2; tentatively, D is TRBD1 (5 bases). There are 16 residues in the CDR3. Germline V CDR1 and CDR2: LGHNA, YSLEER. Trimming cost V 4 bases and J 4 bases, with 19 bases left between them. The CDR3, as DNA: TGCGCCAGCAGCCCCTCAGGCGGGGGGACTATCTATGGCTACACCTTC. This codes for CASSPSGGGTIYGYTF.

DNA for the CDR3: TGTGCCAGCTCACGGGGACACCGGGGCAATCAGCCCCAGCATTTT. Its translation: CASSRGHRGNQPQHF. The chain is built from TRBV18 and TRBJ1-5, with D possibly TRBD1 on 6 matching bases. The CDR3 contains 15 residues. The germline V and J ends were trimmed by 4 bases and 2 bases, with 12 bases remaining between them. Germline V lookup: CDR1 KGHSH, CDR2 LQKENI.

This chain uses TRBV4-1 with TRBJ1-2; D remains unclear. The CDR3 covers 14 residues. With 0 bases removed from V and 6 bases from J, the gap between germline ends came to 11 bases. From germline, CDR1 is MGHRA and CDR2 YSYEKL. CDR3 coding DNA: TGCGCCAGCAGCCAAGATGGGTTGACTGATGGCTACACCTTC. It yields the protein CASSQDGLTDGYTF.

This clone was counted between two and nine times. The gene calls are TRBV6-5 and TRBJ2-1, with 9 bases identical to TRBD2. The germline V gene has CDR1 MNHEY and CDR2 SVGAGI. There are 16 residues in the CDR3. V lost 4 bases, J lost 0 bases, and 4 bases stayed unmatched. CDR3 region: CASSSSSGTSYNEQFF. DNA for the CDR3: TGTGCCAGCAGTTCTTCTAGCGGGACCTCCTACAATGAGCAGTTCTTC.

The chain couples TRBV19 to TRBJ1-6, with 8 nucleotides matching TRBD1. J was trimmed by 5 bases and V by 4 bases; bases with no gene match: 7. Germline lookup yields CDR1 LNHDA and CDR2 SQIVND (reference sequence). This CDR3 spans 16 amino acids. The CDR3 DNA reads TGTGCCAGTAGTACCCGAGGACAGGGCGATAATTCACCCCTCCACTTT. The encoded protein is CASSTRGQGDNSPLHF.

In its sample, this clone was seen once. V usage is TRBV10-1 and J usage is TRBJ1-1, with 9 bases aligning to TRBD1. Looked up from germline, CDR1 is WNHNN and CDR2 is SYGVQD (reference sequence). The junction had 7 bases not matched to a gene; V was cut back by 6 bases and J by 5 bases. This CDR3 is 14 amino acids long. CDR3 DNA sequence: TGCGCCAGCAGCCGGGACAGGGCGAGGACTGAAGCTTTCTTT. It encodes CASSRDRARTEAFF.

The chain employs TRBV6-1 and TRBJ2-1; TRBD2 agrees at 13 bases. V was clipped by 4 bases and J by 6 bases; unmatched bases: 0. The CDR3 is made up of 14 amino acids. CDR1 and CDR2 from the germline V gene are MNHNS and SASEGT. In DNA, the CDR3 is TGTGCCAGCAGTGGACTAGCGGGGGGCAATGAGCAGTTCTTC. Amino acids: CASSGLAGGNEQFF.

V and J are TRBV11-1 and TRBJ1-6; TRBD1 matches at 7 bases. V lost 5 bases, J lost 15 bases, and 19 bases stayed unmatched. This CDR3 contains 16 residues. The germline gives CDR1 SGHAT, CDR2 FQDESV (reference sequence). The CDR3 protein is CASSQTRGPRRSSLHF. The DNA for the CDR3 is TGTGCCAGCAGCCAAACGAGGGGGCCCCGACGATCAAGCCTCCACTTT.

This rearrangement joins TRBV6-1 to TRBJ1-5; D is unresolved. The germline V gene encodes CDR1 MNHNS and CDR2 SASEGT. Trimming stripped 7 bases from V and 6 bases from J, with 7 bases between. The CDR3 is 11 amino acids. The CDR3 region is CASNQAQPQHF. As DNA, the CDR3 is TGTGCCAGCAACCAGGCTCAGCCCCAGCATTTT.